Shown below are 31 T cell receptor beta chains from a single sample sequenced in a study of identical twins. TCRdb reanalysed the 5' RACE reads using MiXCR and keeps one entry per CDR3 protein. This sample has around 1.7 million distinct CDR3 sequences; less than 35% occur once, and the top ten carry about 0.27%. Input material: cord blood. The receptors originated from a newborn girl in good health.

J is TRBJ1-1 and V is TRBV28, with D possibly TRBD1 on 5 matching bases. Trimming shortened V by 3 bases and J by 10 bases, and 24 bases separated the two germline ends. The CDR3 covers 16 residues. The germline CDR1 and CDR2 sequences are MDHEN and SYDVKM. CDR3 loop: CASSLKGGQGVSVAFF. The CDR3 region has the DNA TGTGCCAGCAGTTTGAAGGGCGGGCAGGGAGTGTCCGTAGCTTTCTTT.

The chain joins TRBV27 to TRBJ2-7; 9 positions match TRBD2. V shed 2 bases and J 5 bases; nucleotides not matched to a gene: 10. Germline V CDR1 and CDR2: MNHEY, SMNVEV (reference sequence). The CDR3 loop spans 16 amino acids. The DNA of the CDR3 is TGTGCCAGCAGTTTAAGGTTGGCTAGCGGGATCAACGAGCAGTACTTC. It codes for CASSLRLASGINEQYF.

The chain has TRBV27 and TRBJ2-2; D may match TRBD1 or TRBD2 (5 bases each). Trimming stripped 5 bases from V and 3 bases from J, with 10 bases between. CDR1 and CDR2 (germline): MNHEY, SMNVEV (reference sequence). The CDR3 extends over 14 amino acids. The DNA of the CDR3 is TGTGCCAGCAGTGTTGGGGGATACACCGGGGAGCTGTTTTTT. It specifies CASSVGGYTGELFF.

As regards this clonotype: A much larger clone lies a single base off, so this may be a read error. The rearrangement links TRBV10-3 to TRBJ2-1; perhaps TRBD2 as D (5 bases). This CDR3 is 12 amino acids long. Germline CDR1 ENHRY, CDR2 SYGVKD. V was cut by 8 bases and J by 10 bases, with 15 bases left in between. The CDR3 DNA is TGTGCCATCGCGCACGGGATCTACGAGCAGTTCTTC. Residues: CAIAHGIYEQFF.

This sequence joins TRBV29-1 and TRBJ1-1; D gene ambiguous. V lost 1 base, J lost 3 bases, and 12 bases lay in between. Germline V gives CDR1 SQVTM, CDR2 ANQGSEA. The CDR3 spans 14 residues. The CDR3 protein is CSVEAKQWYTEAFF. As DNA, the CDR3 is TGCAGCGTTGAAGCTAAACAGTGGTACACTGAAGCTTTCTTT.

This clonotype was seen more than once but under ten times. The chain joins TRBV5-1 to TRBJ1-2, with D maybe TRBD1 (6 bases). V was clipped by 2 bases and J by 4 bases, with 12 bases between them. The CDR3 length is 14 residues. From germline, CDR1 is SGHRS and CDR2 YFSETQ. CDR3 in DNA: TGCGCCAGCAGCTTTATAACAGGGTTCTATGGCTACACCTTC. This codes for CASSFITGFYGYTF.

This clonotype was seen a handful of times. The CDR3 DNA reads TGTGCCAGCAGCTTAGTTTGGCTAGCGGGAGTAGATGAGCAGTTCTTC. Its protein product is CASSLVWLAGVDEQFF. J is TRBJ2-1 and V is TRBV11-2; 10 bases agree with TRBD2. V shed 1 base, J shed 8 bases, and the junction held 8 bases outside the gene matches. Germline values: CDR1 SGHAT, CDR2 FQNNGV. The CDR3 totals 16 residues.

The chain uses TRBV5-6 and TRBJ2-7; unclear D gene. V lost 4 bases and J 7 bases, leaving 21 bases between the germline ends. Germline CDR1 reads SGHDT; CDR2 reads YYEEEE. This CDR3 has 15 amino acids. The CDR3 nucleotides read TGTGCCAGCAGCCTCAACACCGTCTCCTACAATGAGCAGTACTTC. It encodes CASSLNTVSYNEQYF.

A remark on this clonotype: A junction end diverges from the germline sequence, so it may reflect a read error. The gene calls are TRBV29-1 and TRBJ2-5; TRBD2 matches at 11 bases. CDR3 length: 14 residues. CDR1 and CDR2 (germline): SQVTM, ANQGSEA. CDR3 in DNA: TGCCGCGTTTCTTTACTAGCGGGAGCTAGGGAGCAGTACTTC. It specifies CRVSLLAGAREQYF.

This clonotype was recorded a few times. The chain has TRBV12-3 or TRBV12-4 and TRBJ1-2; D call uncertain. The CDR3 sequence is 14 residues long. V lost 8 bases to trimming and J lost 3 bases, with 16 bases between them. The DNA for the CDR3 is TGTGCCAGCGAAAGGGAAGGGAGGGACTATGGCTACACCTTC. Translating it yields CASEREGRDYGYTF.

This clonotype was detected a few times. The CDR3 nucleotides are TGCGCCAGCAGTGATCCTGGAACCCGGTCGGCGCAGTATTTT. Its translation: CASSDPGTRSAQYF. The chain is built from TRBV10-1 and TRBJ2-3, with D uncertain. Per the germline V gene, CDR1 is WNHNN and CDR2 is SYGVQD (reference sequence). The CDR3 is 14 residues long. Trimming pared 3 bases from V and 10 bases from J, leaving 17 bases between.

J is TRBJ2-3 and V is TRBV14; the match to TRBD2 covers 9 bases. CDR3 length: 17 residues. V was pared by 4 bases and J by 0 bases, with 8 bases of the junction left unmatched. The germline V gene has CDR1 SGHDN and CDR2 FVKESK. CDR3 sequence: CASSRTSGRSSTDTQYF. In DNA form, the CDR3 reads TGTGCCAGCAGCCGAACTAGCGGGCGATCTAGCACAGATACGCAGTATTTT.

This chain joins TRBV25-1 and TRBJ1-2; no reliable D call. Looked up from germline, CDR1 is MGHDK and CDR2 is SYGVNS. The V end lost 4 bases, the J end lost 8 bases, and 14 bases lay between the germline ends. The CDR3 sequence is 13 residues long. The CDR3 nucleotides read TGTGCCAGCAGTGTGCAGGCTTTGGGGGGCTACACCTTC. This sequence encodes CASSVQALGGYTF.

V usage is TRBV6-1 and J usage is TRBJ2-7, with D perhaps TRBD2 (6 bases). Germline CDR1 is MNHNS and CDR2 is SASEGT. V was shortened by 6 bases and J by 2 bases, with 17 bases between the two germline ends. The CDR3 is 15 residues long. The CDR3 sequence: CASRGGGVGPYEQYF. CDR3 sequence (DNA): TGTGCCAGCAGGGGAGGTGGAGTCGGACCCTACGAGCAGTACTTC.

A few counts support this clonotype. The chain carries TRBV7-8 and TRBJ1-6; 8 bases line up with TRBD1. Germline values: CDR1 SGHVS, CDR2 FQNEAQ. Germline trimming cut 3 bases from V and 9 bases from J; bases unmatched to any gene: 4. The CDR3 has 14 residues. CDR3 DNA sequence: TGTGCCAGCAGCTTCGGACAGGGAACTTCACCCCTCCACTTT. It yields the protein CASSFGQGTSPLHF.

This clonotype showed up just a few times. CDR3 sequence: CASSYFAGYNEQFF. The CDR3 region has the DNA TGTGCCAGCAGTTACTTTGCAGGGTACAATGAGCAGTTCTTC. This rearrangement joins TRBV6-5 to TRBJ2-1, with D maybe TRBD1 (5 bases). The CDR3 has 14 amino acids. V lost 1 base, J lost 4 bases, and 8 bases lay in between. Germline V gene lookup returns CDR1 MNHEY and CDR2 SVGAGI.

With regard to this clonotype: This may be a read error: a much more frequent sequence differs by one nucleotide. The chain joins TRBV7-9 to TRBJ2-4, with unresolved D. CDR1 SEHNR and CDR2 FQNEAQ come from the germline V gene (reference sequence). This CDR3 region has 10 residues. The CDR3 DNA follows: TGTGCTCAGCCTACCGAAGAGCAGTACTTC. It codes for CAQPTEEQYF.

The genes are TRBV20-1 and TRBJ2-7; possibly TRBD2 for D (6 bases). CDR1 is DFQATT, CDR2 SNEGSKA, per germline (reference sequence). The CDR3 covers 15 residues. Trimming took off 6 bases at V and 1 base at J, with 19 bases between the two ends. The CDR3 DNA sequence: TGCAGTGCAAAGACCCAACCGGGACTGTCCTACGAGCAGTACTTC. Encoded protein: CSAKTQPGLSYEQYF.

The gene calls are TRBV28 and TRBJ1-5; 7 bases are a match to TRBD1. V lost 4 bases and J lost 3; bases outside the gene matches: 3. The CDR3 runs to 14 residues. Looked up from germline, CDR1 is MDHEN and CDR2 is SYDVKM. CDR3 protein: CASSWGTVNQPQHF. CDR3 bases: TGTGCCAGCAGTTGGGGGACAGTCAATCAGCCCCAGCATTTT.

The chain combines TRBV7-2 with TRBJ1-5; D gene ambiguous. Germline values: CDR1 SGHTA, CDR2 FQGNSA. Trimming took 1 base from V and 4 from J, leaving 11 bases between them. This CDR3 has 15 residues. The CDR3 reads CASSLDLRWNQPQHF. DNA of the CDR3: TGTGCCAGCAGCTTAGATTTGCGGTGGAATCAGCCCCAGCATTTT. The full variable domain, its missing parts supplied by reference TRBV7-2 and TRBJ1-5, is GAGVSQSPSNKVTEKGKDVELRCDPISGHTALYWYRQSLGQGLEFLIYFQGNSAPDKSGLPSDRFSAERTGGSVSTLTIQRTQQEDSAVYLCASSLDLRWNQPQHFGDGTRLSIL.

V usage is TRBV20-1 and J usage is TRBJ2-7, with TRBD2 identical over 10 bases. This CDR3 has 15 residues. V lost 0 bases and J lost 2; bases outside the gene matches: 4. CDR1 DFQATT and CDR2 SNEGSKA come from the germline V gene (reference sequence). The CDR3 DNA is TGCAGTGCTAGAGATTTACTAGCGGGGCCCTACGAGCAGTACTTC. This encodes CSARDLLAGPYEQYF.

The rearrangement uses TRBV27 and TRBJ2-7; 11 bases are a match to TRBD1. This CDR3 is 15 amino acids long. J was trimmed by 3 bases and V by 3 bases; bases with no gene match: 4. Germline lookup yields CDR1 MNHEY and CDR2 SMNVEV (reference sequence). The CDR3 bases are TGTGCCAGCAGTTTGGACAGGGGGCGCCTCTACGAGCAGTACTTC. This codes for CASSLDRGRLYEQYF.

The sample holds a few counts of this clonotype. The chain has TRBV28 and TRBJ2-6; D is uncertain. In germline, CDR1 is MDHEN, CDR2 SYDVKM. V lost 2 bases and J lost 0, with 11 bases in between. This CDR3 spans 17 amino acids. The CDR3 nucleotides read TGTGCCAGCAGTTTAAGGCAACTCTACTCTGGGGCCAACGTCCTGACTTTC. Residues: CASSLRQLYSGANVLTF.

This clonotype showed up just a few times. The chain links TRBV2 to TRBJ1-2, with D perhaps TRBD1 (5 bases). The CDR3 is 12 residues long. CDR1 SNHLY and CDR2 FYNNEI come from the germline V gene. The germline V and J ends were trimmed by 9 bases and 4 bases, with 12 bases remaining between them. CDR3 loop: CARTTGAYGYTF. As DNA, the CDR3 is TGTGCCAGGACTACAGGAGCCTATGGCTACACCTTC.

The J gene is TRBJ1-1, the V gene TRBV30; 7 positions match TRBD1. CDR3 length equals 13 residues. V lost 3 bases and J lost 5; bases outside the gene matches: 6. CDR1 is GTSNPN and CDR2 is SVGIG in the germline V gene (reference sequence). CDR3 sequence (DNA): TGTGCCTGGAGATGGGACAGCTGGACTGAAGCTTTCTTT. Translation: CAWRWDSWTEAFF. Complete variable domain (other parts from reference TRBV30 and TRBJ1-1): SQTIHQWPATLVQPVGSPLSLECTVEGTSNPNLYWYRQAAGRGLQLLFYSVGIGQISSEVPQNLSASRPQDRQFILSSKKLLLSDSGFYLCAWRWDSWTEAFFGQGTRLTVV.

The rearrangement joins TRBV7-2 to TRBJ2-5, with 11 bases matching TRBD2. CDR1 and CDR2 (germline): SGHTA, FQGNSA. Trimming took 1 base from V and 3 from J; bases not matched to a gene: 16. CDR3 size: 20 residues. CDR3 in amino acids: CASSLVGYLGLAGSEETQYF. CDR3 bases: TGTGCCAGCAGCTTAGTAGGGTATCTCGGACTAGCGGGTAGTGAAGAGACCCAGTACTTC.

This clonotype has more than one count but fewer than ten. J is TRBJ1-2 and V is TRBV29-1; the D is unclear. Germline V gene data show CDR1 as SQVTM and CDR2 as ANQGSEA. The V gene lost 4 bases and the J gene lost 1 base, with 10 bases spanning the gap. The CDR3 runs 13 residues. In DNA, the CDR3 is TGCAGCGTTGCGGGGAGGATTAACTATGGCTACACCTTC. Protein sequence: CSVAGRINYGYTF.

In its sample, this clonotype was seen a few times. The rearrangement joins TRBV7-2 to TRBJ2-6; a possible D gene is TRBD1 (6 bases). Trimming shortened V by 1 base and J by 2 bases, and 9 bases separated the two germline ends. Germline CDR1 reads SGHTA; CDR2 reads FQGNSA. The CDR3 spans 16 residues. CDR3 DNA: TGTGCCAGCAGCTTAGTCGGGACACCTGGGGCCAACGTCCTGACTTTC. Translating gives CASSLVGTPGANVLTF.

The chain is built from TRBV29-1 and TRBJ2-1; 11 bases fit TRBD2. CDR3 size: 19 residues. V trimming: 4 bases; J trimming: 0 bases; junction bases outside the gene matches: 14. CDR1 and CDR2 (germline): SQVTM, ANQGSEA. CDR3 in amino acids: CSVGGTSGLLSSSYNEQFF. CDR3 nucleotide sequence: TGCAGCGTTGGCGGGACTAGCGGCCTCCTATCTAGCTCCTACAATGAGCAGTTCTTC.

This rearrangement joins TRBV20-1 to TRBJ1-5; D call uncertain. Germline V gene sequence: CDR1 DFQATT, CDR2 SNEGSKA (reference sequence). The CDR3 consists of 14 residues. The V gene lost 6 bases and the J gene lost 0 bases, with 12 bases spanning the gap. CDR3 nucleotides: TGCAGTGCGGACGCGGAGGTTAGCAATCAGCCCCAGCATTTT. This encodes CSADAEVSNQPQHF.

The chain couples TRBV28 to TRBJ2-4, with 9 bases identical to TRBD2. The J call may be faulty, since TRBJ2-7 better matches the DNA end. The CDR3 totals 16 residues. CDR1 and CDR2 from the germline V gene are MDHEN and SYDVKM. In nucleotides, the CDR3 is TGTGCCAGCAGTCCCCCTTATAGCGGGAGAGGGGACGAGCAGTACTTC. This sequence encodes CASSPPYSGRGDEQYF.